Presented here are 7 T cell receptor gamma chains from one specimen sequenced in a study of gamma-delta chains in newborns, infants, children. TCRdb re-called the reads via CATT. The sample comprises some 2,800 gamma-chain clones, approximately 24% of which are singletons, and about 20% rests with the top ten. Sequenced input: blood. The source of these receptors is a child who was a newborn, infant or young child, either healthy, febrile or measles-vaccinated (not recorded which).

The chain combines TRGV9 with TRGJP. V gave up 3 bases and J gave up 5 bases; unmatched junction bases: 7. In germline, CDR1 is GITISATS, CDR2 ISYDGTV (reference sequence). This CDR3 has 17 residues. CDR3 in DNA: TGTGCCTTGTGGGAGTCGGCTAAAGAGTTGGGCAAAAAAATCAAGGTATTT. It yields the protein CALWESAKELGKKIKVF.

A note on this clone: The same CDR3 arises from other DNA sequences in this sample as well. V and J are TRGV9 and TRGJP. CDR1 is GITISATS and CDR2 is ISYDGTV in the germline V gene (reference sequence). With 2 bases clipped from V and 4 bases from J, the junction kept 5 bases outside the gene matches. CDR3 length: 17 amino acids. CDR3 protein: CALWEGTQELGKKIKVF. The CDR3 DNA reads TGTGCCTTGTGGGAGGGAACCCAAGAGTTGGGCAAAAAAATCAAGGTATTT.

In the case of this clone: The same CDR3 can be traced to other DNA sequences in this sample. The rearrangement uses TRGV9 and TRGJP1. The CDR3 contains 11 residues. Germline trimming cut 5 bases from V and 13 bases from J; bases unmatched to any gene: 7. CDR1 is GITISATS, CDR2 ISYDGTV, per germline (reference sequence). The CDR3 sequence is CALWGSSFKIF. CDR3 DNA sequence: TGTGCCTTGTGGGGTTCTTCGTTCAAGATATTT.

By proportion, this clone is medium-sized. The V gene is TRGV9, the J gene TRGJ1 or TRGJ2. Trimming cost V 2 bases and J 8 bases; bases outside gene matches: 0. The CDR3 runs 10 residues. In germline, CDR1 is GITISATS, CDR2 ISYDGTV (reference sequence). Here the CDR3 reads CALWEDKKLF. The CDR3 DNA reads as TGTGCCTTGTGGGAGGATAAGAAACTCTTT.

V is TRGV9 and J is TRGJ1 or TRGJ2. V was clipped by 2 bases and J by 0 bases; unmatched bases: 4. Per germline, CDR1 GITISATS and CDR2 ISYDGTV (reference sequence). The CDR3 is 14 residues long. CDR3 residues: CALWEAKNYYKKLF. CDR3 in DNA: TGTGCCTTGTGGGAGGCTAAGAATTATTATAAGAAACTCTTT.

This clone rates as medium-sized. Other DNA sequences in the sample encode the same CDR3. The chain employs TRGV9 and TRGJP. The CDR3 runs to 17 residues. J gave up 4 bases and V 1 base, and 4 bases lay outside the gene matches. Per the germline V gene, CDR1 is GITISATS and CDR2 is ISYDGTV (reference sequence). The CDR3 is CALWEVGQELGKKIKVF. CDR3 in DNA: TGTGCCTTGTGGGAGGTAGGTCAAGAGTTGGGCAAAAAAATCAAGGTATTT.

There are a few counts of this clone. The genes are TRGV9 and TRGJP. From germline, CDR1 is GITISATS and CDR2 ISYDGTV (reference sequence). The CDR3 covers 17 residues. J lost 4 bases, V lost 3 bases, and 6 bases had no gene match. CDR3 in amino acids: CALWEYPQELGKKIKVF. The DNA of the CDR3 is TGTGCCTTGTGGGAGTACCCCCAAGAGTTGGGCAAAAAAATCAAGGTATTT.